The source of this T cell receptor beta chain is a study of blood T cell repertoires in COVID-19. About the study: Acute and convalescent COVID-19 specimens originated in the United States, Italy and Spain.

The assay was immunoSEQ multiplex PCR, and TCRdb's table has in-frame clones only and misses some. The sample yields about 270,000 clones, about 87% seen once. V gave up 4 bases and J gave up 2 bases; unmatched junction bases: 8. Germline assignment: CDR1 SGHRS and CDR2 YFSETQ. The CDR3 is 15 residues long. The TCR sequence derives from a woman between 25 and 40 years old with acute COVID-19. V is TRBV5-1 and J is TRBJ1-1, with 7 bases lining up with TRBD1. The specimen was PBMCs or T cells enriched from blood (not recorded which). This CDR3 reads CASSLHTGDNTEAFF. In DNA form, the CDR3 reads TGCGCCAGCAGCCTCCACACAGGGGACAACACTGAAGCTTTCTTT.